This is a list of T cell receptor beta chains from one sample in a study of vaccination effects on CD4 cells after COVID-19. Antigens of these TCRs are unknown. Using immunoSEQ multiplex PCR, the repertoire was profiled, and TCRdb retains in-frame clones only, with some absent. The data contain about 14,000 clones, 72% of them singletons. The sequenced sample was CD4+ T cells from PBMCs cultured with SARS-CoV-2 spike peptides, obtained after COVID-19 vaccination. Source of these receptors: a human donor who received a COVID-19 vaccine. The CDR3 runs from the conserved cysteine through the conserved F or W. A D gene is named only where the DNA matches it firmly.

D gene: NA
V gene: TRBV6-6
J gene: TRBJ1-5
CDR3 protein: CASSLGQRPQHF

D gene: NA
V gene: TRBV20-1
J gene: TRBJ1-2
CDR3 protein: CSASGQIPNYGYTF

D gene: TRBD2
V gene: TRBV14
J gene: TRBJ2-7
CDR3 protein: CASAVAGEDEQYF

D gene: NA
V gene: TRBV6-5
J gene: TRBJ1-3
CDR3 protein: CASSYERRGNTIYF

D gene: TRBD1
V gene: TRBV4-3
J gene: TRBJ1-1
CDR3 protein: CASSQSTGGTEAFF

D gene: NA
V gene: TRBV19
J gene: TRBJ2-7
CDR3 protein: CASSNRDYEQYF

D gene: NA
V gene: TRBV5-4
J gene: TRBJ2-2
CDR3 protein: CASSFEKRFGELFF

D gene: TRBD2
V gene: TRBV4-1
J gene: TRBJ2-2
CDR3 protein: CASSQESGGPLNTGELFF

D gene: TRBD2
V gene: TRBV3-1/TRBV3-2
J gene: TRBJ2-5
CDR3 protein: CASSRSSGEGQETQYF

D gene: NA
V gene: TRBV19
J gene: TRBJ2-3
CDR3 protein: CASSIQRAGDTQYF

D gene: NA
V gene: TRBV2
J gene: TRBJ2-7
CDR3 protein: CASSESTGYEQYF

D gene: NA
V gene: TRBV7-9
J gene: TRBJ2-5
CDR3 protein: CASSLLSWQAQETQYF

D gene: TRBD1
V gene: TRBV3-1/TRBV3-2
J gene: TRBJ2-2
CDR3 protein: CASSLGQGQNTGELFF

D gene: TRBD2
V gene: TRBV9
J gene: TRBJ2-7
CDR3 protein: CASSVAGTSGGSEQYF

D gene: NA
V gene: TRBV7-3
J gene: TRBJ2-1
CDR3 protein: CASSPPWSNEQFF

D gene: TRBD2
V gene: TRBV24-1
J gene: TRBJ2-1
CDR3 protein: CATSDPGTTYNEQFF

D gene: NA
V gene: TRBV3-1/TRBV3-2
J gene: TRBJ1-5
CDR3 protein: CASSHPGNQPQHF

D gene: NA
V gene: TRBV28
J gene: TRBJ2-7
CDR3 protein: CASSSGGYEQYF

D gene: NA
V gene: TRBV6-1
J gene: TRBJ1-5
CDR3 protein: CASSEFGRARYSNQPQHF

D gene: TRBD2
V gene: TRBV10-3
J gene: TRBJ2-3
CDR3 protein: CAISDTAGGGDTQYF

D gene: NA
V gene: TRBV7-8
J gene: TRBJ2-1
CDR3 protein: CASSLRGADNEQFF

D gene: NA
V gene: TRBV4-3
J gene: TRBJ2-2
CDR3 protein: CASSQESLPGTGELFF

D gene: TRBD1
V gene: TRBV30
J gene: TRBJ1-5
CDR3 protein: CAWGRQGTEQPQHF

D gene: NA
V gene: TRBV20-1
J gene: TRBJ2-1
CDR3 protein: CSASGGRAQTYNEQFF

D gene: TRBD1
V gene: TRBV5-1
J gene: TRBJ2-2
CDR3 protein: CASSWRGQGSGTGELFF

D gene: NA
V gene: TRBV5-6
J gene: TRBJ2-3
CDR3 protein: CASSFTGRSAQYF

D gene: NA
V gene: TRBV4-3
J gene: TRBJ2-1
CDR3 protein: CASSQAWGGPSSYNEQFF

D gene: TRBD2
V gene: TRBV6-2/TRBV6-3
J gene: TRBJ2-1
CDR3 protein: CASSSPGLAGGNEQFF

D gene: NA
V gene: TRBV7-9
J gene: TRBJ2-7
CDR3 protein: CASSLMAVRSYEQYF

D gene: NA
V gene: TRBV2
J gene: TRBJ1-1
CDR3 protein: CASSVGENTEAFF

D gene: NA
V gene: TRBV7-8
J gene: TRBJ1-1
CDR3 protein: CASSSDRNTEAFF

D gene: NA
V gene: TRBV19
J gene: TRBJ1-5
CDR3 protein: CASTSVSNLISYQPQHF

D gene: NA
V gene: TRBV28
J gene: TRBJ1-1
CDR3 protein: CASSPNEGRGTEAFF

D gene: TRBD1
V gene: TRBV7-9
J gene: TRBJ1-4
CDR3 protein: CASSLDRGRNEKLFF

D gene: NA
V gene: TRBV5-1
J gene: TRBJ1-6
CDR3 protein: CASSLEGESSPLHF

D gene: NA
V gene: TRBV30
J gene: TRBJ1-1
CDR3 protein: CAWSWRDRDNTEAFF

D gene: TRBD2
V gene: TRBV4-3
J gene: TRBJ2-7
CDR3 protein: CASSQEFSGGGRRYF

D gene: TRBD2
V gene: TRBV30
J gene: TRBJ2-1
CDR3 protein: CAWTRGGSSYNEQFF

D gene: NA
V gene: TRBV29-1
J gene: TRBJ2-7
CDR3 protein: CSAGTQSYEQYF

D gene: TRBD2
V gene: TRBV30
J gene: TRBJ2-7
CDR3 protein: CAWSGLAGGSYEQYF

D gene: NA
V gene: TRBV5-1
J gene: TRBJ1-1
CDR3 protein: CASSLRGRAGTTEAFF

D gene: NA
V gene: TRBV15
J gene: TRBJ1-2
CDR3 protein: CATSPTRGTVYGYTF

D gene: NA
V gene: TRBV6-2/TRBV6-3
J gene: TRBJ2-5
CDR3 protein: CASIPGESRVTQYF

D gene: NA
V gene: TRBV9
J gene: TRBJ1-3
CDR3 protein: CASSVGEAGSPGNTIYF

D gene: NA
V gene: TRBV5-4
J gene: TRBJ2-3
CDR3 protein: CASSPGSGYTDTQYF

D gene: NA
V gene: TRBV4-3
J gene: TRBJ1-2
CDR3 protein: CASSQEWGGYGYTF

D gene: TRBD1
V gene: TRBV4-2
J gene: TRBJ1-1
CDR3 protein: CASSYGTGRAEAFF

D gene: NA
V gene: TRBV19
J gene: TRBJ2-3
CDR3 protein: CASSIYGGTDTQYF

D gene: NA
V gene: TRBV6-5
J gene: TRBJ2-1
CDR3 protein: CASTYPDHEQFF

D gene: NA
V gene: TRBV7-2
J gene: TRBJ2-3
CDR3 protein: CASSLEGYLRTDTQYF

D gene: TRBD2
V gene: TRBV28
J gene: TRBJ2-7
CDR3 protein: CATWEGTSGSIYEQYF

D gene: TRBD1
V gene: TRBV5-1
J gene: TRBJ2-7
CDR3 protein: CASSTDRGQQYF

D gene: TRBD2
V gene: TRBV4-1
J gene: TRBJ2-1
CDR3 protein: CASSQVVRRSGLAGARGEQFF

D gene: TRBD2
V gene: TRBV5-4
J gene: TRBJ2-1
CDR3 protein: CASSKPGLAGVEQFF

D gene: NA
V gene: TRBV2
J gene: TRBJ2-1
CDR3 protein: CASSEASLEGGNEQFF

D gene: NA
V gene: TRBV30
J gene: TRBJ2-3
CDR3 protein: CAWSVFSGGRTDTQYF

D gene: NA
V gene: TRBV7-8
J gene: TRBJ2-3
CDR3 protein: CASSLGRRQGRTDTQYF

D gene: TRBD1
V gene: TRBV7-3
J gene: TRBJ2-1
CDR3 protein: CASSPQGASYNEQFF

D gene: TRBD2
V gene: TRBV6-1
J gene: TRBJ2-3
CDR3 protein: CASSALAGSSTDTQYF